This passage covers 18 T cell receptor beta chains from one sample sequenced in a study of T cells in Graves' hyperthyroidism and ophthalmopathy. RNA transcripts gave rise to amplified TCR beta CDR3 regions. The HTBI set primed first-round TCR CDR3 RT-PCR. TCRdb used MiXCR to reprocess the multiplex PCR reads, holding one entry per CDR3 protein. Of about 520,000 distinct CDR3 sequences in the sample, approximately 25% are singletons; the top ten hold around 10%. The sample was blood. The receptors come from a woman aged 25 to 39 with Graves' ophthalmopathy.

There are many counts of this clonotype. The rearrangement links TRBV30 to TRBJ1-1; 8 bases match TRBD1. V lost 4 bases and J lost 0; bases outside the gene matches: 7. Germline V gives CDR1 GTSNPN, CDR2 SVGIG (reference sequence). The CDR3 has 15 residues. As DNA, the CDR3 is TGTGCCTGGACCACAGGGGGTGCTATGAACACTGAAGCTTTCTTT. Translation gives CAWTTGGAMNTEAFF.

This clonotype was detected only once. This rearrangement joins TRBV19 to TRBJ2-7, with D perhaps matching TRBD1 (5 bases). CDR3 size: 14 residues. Germline CDR1 and CDR2: LNHDA and SQIVND (reference sequence). Trimming stripped 6 bases from V and 3 bases from J, with 15 bases between. The CDR3 DNA reads TGTGCCAGTAGCAGGGCAGGCCCCTACTACGAGCAGTACTTC. This codes for CASSRAGPYYEQYF. The full variable domain, in which reference TRBV19 and TRBJ2-7 provide the parts outside the CDR3, is DGGITQSPKYLFRKEGQNVTLSCEQNLNHDAMYWYRQDPGQGLRLIYYSQIVNDFQKGDIAEGYSVSREKKESFPLTVTSAQKNPTAFYLCASSRAGPYYEQYFGPGTRLTVT.

The chain is built from TRBV6-5 and TRBJ1-1; D remains ambiguous. CDR1 and CDR2 from the germline V gene are MNHEY and SVGAGI. V was clipped by 2 bases and J by 0 bases, with 10 bases between them. The CDR3 is 15 amino acids. This CDR3 is CASSYNPQMNTEAFF. DNA of the CDR3: TGTGCCAGCAGTTACAACCCGCAGATGAACACTGAAGCTTTCTTT.

As to this clonotype: This clone may be a read error of a much larger clone one base away. The chain combines TRBV5-1 with TRBJ2-7, with D possibly being TRBD2 (6 bases). Germline V gene lookup returns CDR1 SGHRS and CDR2 YFSETQ. The CDR3 runs 14 residues. The V gene lost 4 bases and the J gene lost 5 bases, with 16 bases spanning the gap. The CDR3 nucleotides read TGCGCCAGCAGCCGGGACGACGGGAGCAACGAGCAGTACGTC. Residues: CASSRDDGSNEQYV.

V gene TRBV12-5 combines with J gene TRBJ2-7; D possibly uses TRBD1 or TRBD2 (5 bases each). The V gene lost 6 bases and the J gene lost 7 bases, with 16 bases spanning the gap. The CDR3 has 13 residues. Per the germline V gene, CDR1 is LGHNT and CDR2 is FRNRAP. The CDR3 DNA follows: TGTGCTAGTGGCCGATCCGGGACCATGGAGCAGTACTTC. Protein sequence: CASGRSGTMEQYF.

This clonotype occurred a few times. The chain joins TRBV6-1 to TRBJ2-7, with 8 positions matching TRBD2. The CDR3 sequence is 14 residues long. The V segment lost 6 bases and the J segment 6 bases; nucleotides outside the gene matches: 10. CDR1 and CDR2 from the germline V gene are MNHNS and SASEGT. As DNA, the CDR3 is TGTGCCAGCAGCATTGGTCAGGCGGGGGGCGAGCAGTACTTC. It yields the protein CASSIGQAGGEQYF.

For this clonotype: This may be a read error, as it is one base from a much larger clone. V gene TRBV5-1 combines with J gene TRBJ2-2; 8 bases are a match to TRBD1. CDR3 size: 15 residues. Germline-derived CDR1 and CDR2 are SGHRS and YFSETQ. In DNA, the CDR3 is TGCGCCAGCAGCAAAGGGACAGGTGTCACCGGGGAGCTGTGTTTT. It codes for CASSKGTGVTGELCF.

The chain uses TRBV29-1 and TRBJ1-2; no clear D gene. CDR1 is SQVTM, CDR2 ANQGSEA, per germline. V dropped 5 bases and J dropped 5 bases, with 15 bases sitting between them. The CDR3 spans 13 residues. CDR3 bases: TGCAGCGTTACAGCGGGCAGGAGTTATGGCTACACCTTC. Residues: CSVTAGRSYGYTF.

Comments on this clonotype: This may arise from a read error, as a much more abundant clone is one base away. The rearrangement joins TRBV12-3 or TRBV12-4 to TRBJ2-5; 12 bases are shared with TRBD1. CDR3 length: 16 amino acids. V lost 4 bases to trimming and J lost 2 bases; unmatched junction nucleotides: 5. This chain's CDR3 is CASSSGTGGSQETQYF. The CDR3 nucleotides are TGTGCCAGCAGTTCCGGGACAGGGGGCTCACAAGAGACCCAGTACTTC.

This clonotype was seen repeatedly, ten times or more. This rearrangement joins TRBV7-2 to TRBJ2-5; D unresolved. This CDR3 comprises 16 residues. CDR1 and CDR2 (germline): SGHTA, FQGNSA. V lost 3 bases, J lost 5 bases, and 19 bases lay in between. The CDR3 nucleotides read TGTGCCAGCAGCTTTAAGGGCCTTGGGGTTTTGGAGACCCAGTACTTC. It specifies CASSFKGLGVLETQYF.

Of note for this clonotype: One junction end disagrees with the germline gene, perhaps due to a read error. This chain links TRBV11-2 with TRBJ2-5; the D call may be TRBD1 or TRBD2 (5 bases each). Germline CDR1 reads SGHAT; CDR2 reads FQNNGV. CDR3 size: 17 residues. The CDR3 DNA reads TGTGCCAGCAGCCGAAGGGGTACAGTCCTTTACCAAGAGACGGAGGACTTC. Encoded protein: CASSRRGTVLYQETEDF.

At least ten counts were recorded for this clonotype. This chain connects TRBV7-2 to TRBJ2-7; a weak D match, TRBD1 (5 bases). The length of the CDR3 is 13 residues. Trimming took off 3 bases at V and 5 bases at J, with 11 bases between the two ends. Germline V CDR1 and CDR2: SGHTA, FQGNSA. This CDR3 is CASSFLTGDEQYF. CDR3 bases: TGTGCCAGCAGCTTCTTAACAGGTGACGAGCAGTACTTC.

At least ten counts were recorded for this clonotype. This chain joins TRBV5-1 and TRBJ2-7, with TRBD2 identical over 8 bases. Germline CDR1 is SGHRS and CDR2 is YFSETQ. The CDR3 is 16 residues long. V trimming: 0 bases; J trimming: 0 bases; junction bases outside the gene matches: 5. As DNA, the CDR3 is TGCGCCAGCAGCTTGGAGGTAGCGGGGACCTCCTACGAGCAGTACTTC. Its translation: CASSLEVAGTSYEQYF.

This chain joins TRBV4-1 and TRBJ2-7; D remains ambiguous. The CDR3 length is 14 residues. V was cut by 4 bases and J by 3 bases, with 13 bases left in between. The V gene's germline CDR1 is MGHRA and CDR2 YSYEKL. CDR3 protein: CASSREGLSYEQYF. The CDR3, as DNA: TGCGCCAGCAGCCGAGAAGGGCTGAGCTACGAGCAGTACTTC.

This clonotype has at least ten counts. V is TRBV20-1 and J is TRBJ1-1, with TRBD1 identical over 7 bases. V shed 5 bases, J shed 3 bases, and the junction held 9 bases outside the gene matches. The CDR3 is 14 amino acids. Germline lookup yields CDR1 DFQATT and CDR2 SNEGSKA (reference sequence). CDR3 protein: CSACEGAVDTEAFF. The CDR3 coding sequence is TGCAGTGCTTGCGAGGGGGCGGTGGACACTGAAGCTTTCTTT.

The sample holds many counts of this clonotype. The rearrangement joins TRBV18 to TRBJ2-5, with TRBD1 identical over 8 bases. CDR1 and CDR2 from the germline V gene are KGHSH and LQKENI. The V segment lost 8 bases and the J segment 1 base; nucleotides outside the gene matches: 3. The length of the CDR3 is 13 residues. Written as DNA, the CDR3 is TGTGCCAGCCGGGACAGGATCCAAGAGACCCAGTACTTC. This gives the protein CASRDRIQETQYF.

At least ten counts were recorded for this clonotype. The chain uses TRBV27 and TRBJ2-7; D remains unclear. V lost 2 bases and J 2 bases, leaving 7 bases between the germline ends. Per germline, CDR1 MNHEY and CDR2 SMNVEV (reference sequence). The CDR3 length is 13 residues. The CDR3 is CASSLRRTYEQYF. The CDR3 coding sequence is TGTGCCAGCAGTTTAAGGCGTACCTACGAGCAGTACTTC.

This clonotype was recorded many times. The chain recombines TRBV5-1 with TRBJ2-2; D is perhaps TRBD1 or TRBD2 (5 bases each). Germline assignment: CDR1 SGHRS and CDR2 YFSETQ. The CDR3 is 15 residues long. The V end lost 5 bases, the J end lost 7 bases, and 18 bases lay between the germline ends. The CDR3 loop reads CASRPPGPPGGELFF. The CDR3, as DNA: TGCGCCAGCAGGCCGCCGGGACCTCCTGGCGGGGAGCTGTTTTTT. The variable domain in full, with the rest retrieved from reference TRBV5-1 and TRBJ2-2, is KAGVTQTPRYLIKTRGQQVTLSCSPISGHRSVSWYQQTPGQGLQFLFEYFSETQRNKGNFPGRFSGRQFSNSRSEMNVSTLELGDSALYLCASRPPGPPGGELFFGEGSRLTVL.